This T cell receptor beta chain was sequenced for a study of response to subunit inactivated influenza vaccine. Study results and caveats: The authors offered the suggestion that each seasonal influenza vaccination recruits few new T cells.

In its sample, this clonotype was seen a few times. Its specificity is unknown. A single record per CDR3 protein comes from TCRdb applying MiXCR to the RT-PCR reads. The sample carries roughly 700,000 distinct CDR3 sequences, about 14% recorded once. The CDR3 is 17 residues long. Trimming took off 0 bases at V and 5 bases at J, with 17 bases between the two ends. The germline CDR1 and CDR2 sequences are MNHEY and SVGAGI. The starting material was PBMCs from blood, obtained around 15 days before vaccination. This receptor was taken from a man in his fifties who received an inactivated influenza vaccine. The rearrangement links TRBV6-5 to TRBJ1-3, with D hard to call. The chain's CDR3 is CASSYSSRFSARNTIYF. The CDR3 region has the DNA TGTGCCAGCAGTTACTCGAGCCGATTCTCGGCCAGAAACACCATATATTTT.